Following are 27 T cell receptor beta chains from one sample sequenced in a study of OX40 agonist ivuxolimab in advanced cancers. Sequencing was performed with immunoSEQ multiplex PCR; in TCRdb, only in-frame clones are kept and a portion is missing. This repertoire shows roughly 70,000 clones, about nine tenths found once; its top ten account for under 3.5%. This material consisted of CD4+ or CD8+ T cells sorted from blood, taken in a trial of the OX40 agonist ivuxolimab. The receptors were sampled from an adult with an advanced solid tumor such as melanoma, head and neck, liver or kidney cancer.

This rearrangement joins TRBV11-2 to TRBJ2-5; D is unclear. V was cut by 2 bases and J by 9 bases, with 10 bases left in between. Germline loops: CDR1 SGHAT, CDR2 FQNNGV. The CDR3 is made up of 12 amino acids. The CDR3 is CASSLSSEPQYF. The CDR3 bases are TGTGCCAGCAGCTTATCATCCGAGCCCCAGTACTTC.

This clone occurred once. The rearrangement joins TRBV27 to TRBJ1-5; D gene unclear. V gave up 5 bases and J gave up 9 bases, with 14 bases separating them. Germline loops: CDR1 MNHEY, CDR2 SMNVEV (reference sequence). There are 13 residues in the CDR3. DNA for the CDR3: TGTGCCAGCAGTGGGTCTCTCGTGGGGCCCCAGCATTTT. It codes for CASSGSLVGPQHF.

The chain combines TRBV5-1 with TRBJ2-5; D is possibly TRBD1 or TRBD2 (7 bases each). The CDR3 spans 15 residues. V lost 1 base to trimming and J lost 4 bases, with 14 bases between them. The germline gives CDR1 SGHRS, CDR2 YFSETQ. The CDR3 sequence is CASSLRQGGAETQYF. The CDR3 DNA follows: TGCGCCAGCAGCTTGAGGCAGGGGGGGGCAGAGACCCAGTACTTC.

Turning to this clone: A junction boundary mismatches the germline segment, possibly from a read error. The CDR3 DNA is TGTGCTAGCAGCCCGGGACAGCCAACGGATACGCAGTATTTT. Protein: CASSPGQPTDTQYF. The chain carries TRBV7-7 and TRBJ2-3, with 7 nucleotides matching TRBD1. The germline V gene has CDR1 SSHAT and CDR2 FNYEAQ (reference sequence). The CDR3 loop spans 14 amino acids.

The chain links TRBV5-6 to TRBJ2-7, with no clear D. V lost 3 bases and J 4 bases, leaving 5 bases between the germline ends. The CDR3 covers 11 residues. CDR1 is SGHDT, CDR2 YYEEEE, per germline. The CDR3: CASSSQYEQYF. The CDR3 nucleotides read TGTGCCAGCAGCTCCCAGTACGAGCAGTACTTC.

V is TRBV5-1 and J is TRBJ2-2; D is unresolved. Trimming removed 4 bases from V and 7 bases from J, with 14 bases in between. The CDR3 extends over 14 amino acids. Looked up from germline, CDR1 is SGHRS and CDR2 is YFSETQ. For the CDR3, the DNA is TGCGCCAGCAGCCCTGGGCCACCCATCGGGGAGCTGTTTTTT. Translation gives CASSPGPPIGELFF.

The rearrangement uses TRBV11-2 and TRBJ2-7, with D perhaps matching TRBD2 (5 bases). Germline V gene data show CDR1 as SGHAT and CDR2 as FQNNGV. There are 16 residues in the CDR3. V lost 3 bases, J lost 5 bases, and 20 bases lay in between. CDR3 bases: TGTGCCAGCAGCTTGGCTTTTTCTCAGGCCGGGGACGAGCAGTACTTC. Protein product: CASSLAFSQAGDEQYF.

This sequence joins TRBV30 and TRBJ2-1, with 8 bases that match TRBD2. CDR1 GTSNPN and CDR2 SVGIG come from the germline V gene (reference sequence). This CDR3 spans 14 amino acids. V shed 8 bases, J shed 2 bases, and the junction held 8 bases outside the gene matches. This CDR3 reads CARGGGTTYNEQFF. CDR3 sequence (DNA): TGTGCCCGGGGGGGAGGGACTACCTACAATGAGCAGTTCTTC.

The J gene is TRBJ1-4, the V gene TRBV6-5, with 7 bases aligning to TRBD1. This CDR3 is 16 amino acids long. CDR1 and CDR2 (germline): MNHEY, SVGAGI. The V segment lost 0 bases and the J segment 8 bases; nucleotides outside the gene matches: 9. CDR3 DNA: TGTGCCAGCAGTTACTCACCTAAGGGGGCTGGGGAAAAACTGTTTTTT. This codes for CASSYSPKGAGEKLFF.

The sample holds one count of this clone. The CDR3 DNA reads as TGTGCCAGCAGATCTTTCCCGACAGTCATCACCGGGGAGCTGTTTTTT. It codes for CASRSFPTVITGELFF. V gene TRBV27 combines with J gene TRBJ2-2; D is possibly TRBD1 (5 bases). This CDR3 is 16 amino acids long. Per germline, CDR1 MNHEY and CDR2 SMNVEV (reference sequence). V was shortened by 6 bases and J by 4 bases, with 18 bases between the two germline ends.

The chain combines TRBV11-2 with TRBJ2-5, with D uncertain. There are 15 residues in the CDR3. Germline CDR1 and CDR2: SGHAT and FQNNGV. The germline V and J ends were trimmed by 5 bases and 1 base, with 14 bases remaining between them. CDR3 amino acids: CASSLGPIPQETQYF. The CDR3 DNA follows: TGTGCCAGCAGCCTGGGCCCTATACCCCAAGAGACCCAGTACTTC.

This clone was recorded once. The genes are TRBV11-2 and TRBJ2-7; 7 nucleotides align to TRBD1. The CDR3 spans 15 residues. Germline V gene sequence: CDR1 SGHAT, CDR2 FQNNGV. Trimming cost V 8 bases and J 3 bases; bases outside gene matches: 13. The CDR3 region is CASRSPGTAVYEQYF. Written as DNA, the CDR3 is TGTGCCAGCCGATCGCCCGGGACAGCTGTCTACGAGCAGTACTTC.

This chain links TRBV2 with TRBJ1-2; TRBD1 might be the D (6 bases). With 0 bases removed from V and 6 bases from J, the gap between germline ends came to 14 bases. This CDR3 is built from 15 residues. Germline CDR1 is SNHLY and CDR2 is FYNNEI. CDR3 loop: CASSEAPVTGNGYTF. The CDR3 region has the DNA TGTGCCAGCAGTGAAGCTCCCGTTACAGGGAATGGCTACACCTTC. Supplemented by reference TRBV2 and TRBJ1-2, the full variable domain reads EPEVTQTPSHQVTQMGQEVILRCVPISNHLYFYWYRQILGQKVEFLVSFYNNEISEKSEIFDDQFSVERPDGSNFTLKIRSTKLEDSAMYFCASSEAPVTGNGYTFGSGTRLTVV.

The chain uses TRBV7-3 and TRBJ2-6; no firm D call. The CDR3 spans 16 residues. Trimming pared 1 base from V and 4 bases from J, leaving 11 bases between. Germline V lookup: CDR1 SGHTA, CDR2 FQGTGA. The CDR3, as DNA: TGTGCCAGCAGCTTAAGTGTTGTCCCCGGGGCCAACGTCCTGACTTTC. As protein: CASSLSVVPGANVLTF.

The chain carries TRBV18 and TRBJ2-1; D may be TRBD2 (5 bases). This CDR3 comprises 13 residues. Germline values: CDR1 KGHSH, CDR2 LQKENI. The V gene lost 4 bases and the J gene lost 5 bases, with 9 bases spanning the gap. CDR3: CASSRRENNEQFF. DNA of the CDR3: TGTGCCAGCTCACGACGGGAAAACAATGAGCAGTTCTTC. Filled out from reference TRBV18 and TRBJ2-1, the complete variable domain reads NAGVMQNPRHLVRRRGQEARLRCSPMKGHSHVYWYRQLPEEGLKFMVYLQKENIIDESGMPKERFSAEFPKEGPSILRIQQVVRGDSAAYFCASSRRENNEQFFGPGTRLTVL.

The chain employs TRBV30 and TRBJ2-3; tentative D call: TRBD2 (6 bases). Germline lookup yields CDR1 GTSNPN and CDR2 SVGIG (reference sequence). The V end lost 7 bases, the J end lost 2 bases, and 16 bases lay between the germline ends. There are 14 residues in the CDR3. The CDR3 loop reads CASNSGGNTDTQYF. The CDR3 DNA is TGTGCCTCCAACTCTGGGGGGAACACAGATACGCAGTATTTT.

The J gene is TRBJ2-3, the V gene TRBV11-2; no definite D call. The germline V gene encodes CDR1 SGHAT and CDR2 FQNNGV. V dropped 3 bases and J dropped 0 bases, with 4 bases sitting between them. The CDR3 runs 13 residues. The CDR3 reads CASSFLSTDTQYF. CDR3 nucleotide sequence: TGTGCCAGCAGCTTTCTGAGCACAGATACGCAGTATTTT.

This rearrangement joins TRBV4-1 to TRBJ1-4, with 8 positions matching TRBD1. This CDR3 has 13 amino acids. The germline gives CDR1 MGHRA, CDR2 YSYEKL. Trimming took 4 bases from V and 5 from J; bases not matched to a gene: 0. The CDR3 DNA reads TGCGCCAGCAGCCGACAGGGGAATGAAAAACTGTTTTTT. Translation: CASSRQGNEKLFF.

The chain links TRBV11-2 to TRBJ2-7; 10 bases line up with TRBD1. From germline, CDR1 is SGHAT and CDR2 FQNNGV. The CDR3 extends over 17 amino acids. V shed 1 base and J 1 base; nucleotides not matched to a gene: 7. CDR3 DNA sequence: TGTGCCAGCAGCTTAGGTCCAGGGGGACAGGGGTCCTACGAGCAGTACTTC. Encoded protein: CASSLGPGGQGSYEQYF.

This chain links TRBV9 with TRBJ2-6; the match to TRBD2 covers 7 bases. The CDR3 loop spans 16 amino acids. J was trimmed by 2 bases and V by 3 bases; bases with no gene match: 5. The V gene's germline CDR1 is SGDLS and CDR2 YYNGEE. CDR3 nucleotide sequence: TGTGCCAGCAGCGCGAGGACTAGTACTGGGGCCAACGTCCTGACTTTC. It encodes CASSARTSTGANVLTF.

This clone appeared a single time. The chain couples TRBV10-1 to TRBJ2-3; D is possibly TRBD2 (5 bases). V lost 4 bases, J lost 4 bases, and 15 bases lay in between. The CDR3 loop spans 15 amino acids. CDR1 and CDR2 (germline): WNHNN, SYGVQD (reference sequence). In DNA form, the CDR3 reads TGCGCCAGCAGTGTGGGATTTATCGGGGCAGATACGCAGTATTTT. Protein sequence: CASSVGFIGADTQYF.

J is TRBJ1-3 and V is TRBV30; D gene unclear. CDR1 GTSNPN and CDR2 SVGIG come from the germline V gene (reference sequence). V was cut by 2 bases and J by 0 bases, with 8 bases left in between. CDR3 length equals 14 residues. The CDR3 DNA sequence: TGTGCCTGGAGTCGGACGGGCTCTGGAAACACCATATATTTT. It is translated as CAWSRTGSGNTIYF.

This chain uses TRBV2 with TRBJ1-1; 9 nucleotides agree with TRBD1. There are 14 residues in the CDR3. V trimming: 7 bases; J trimming: 7 bases; junction bases outside the gene matches: 10. Germline assignment: CDR1 SNHLY and CDR2 FYNNEI. CDR3 sequence reads: CASNLQGAVDEAFF. CDR3 coding DNA: TGTGCCAGCAACCTACAGGGGGCCGTAGATGAAGCTTTCTTT.

V is TRBV18 and J is TRBJ2-1; no firm D call. V lost 5 bases, J lost 8 bases, and 10 bases lay in between. Germline V gives CDR1 KGHSH, CDR2 LQKENI. This CDR3 is 12 amino acids long. CDR3 DNA: TGTGCCAGCTCATCGGACCAGCATGAGCAGTTCTTC. Translation: CASSSDQHEQFF.

This rearrangement joins TRBV11-3 to TRBJ1-1; D might be TRBD1 (5 bases). With 3 bases removed from V and 0 bases from J, the gap between germline ends came to 11 bases. CDR3 length: 15 residues. Germline V lookup: CDR1 SGHNT, CDR2 YENEEA. The CDR3 region is CASSLGQGMNTEAFF. CDR3 nucleotide sequence: TGTGCCAGCAGCTTGGGCCAGGGCATGAACACTGAAGCTTTCTTT.

This sequence joins TRBV18 and TRBJ2-5; 10 positions agree with TRBD2. The trim removed 0 bases at V and 5 bases at J, leaving 3 bases unmatched. The CDR3 totals 15 residues. CDR1 and CDR2 from the germline V gene are KGHSH and LQKENI. CDR3: CASSPPSTSGETQYF. CDR3 in DNA: TGTGCCAGCTCACCACCCTCGACTAGCGGGGAGACCCAGTACTTC.

The gene calls are TRBV6-1 and TRBJ2-7; either TRBD1 or TRBD2 may supply D (5 bases each). Germline CDR1 and CDR2: MNHNS and SASEGT. This CDR3 has 14 residues. The ends were cut back, 5 bases at V and 1 base at J, with 12 bases in the middle. The CDR3 coding sequence is TGTGCCAGCAGTTCGAGGGGCGGATCCTACGAGCAGTACTTC. It specifies CASSSRGGSYEQYF.